The present TCR beta chain was sequenced within a study of blood T cell repertoires in COVID-19. Study at large: The origin of the acute and convalescent COVID-19 samples was the United States, Italy and Spain.

Trimming removed 1 base from V and 0 bases from J, with 11 bases in between. Germline V gene data show CDR1 as SGHDT and CDR2 as YYEEEE. The CDR3 runs to 16 residues. Assay used: immunoSEQ multiplex PCR; TCRdb lists only in-frame clones, some missing. The sample comprises fewer than 200,000 clones, roughly 83% of which are singletons, and 1.5% to 1.7% rests with the top ten. The rearrangement links TRBV5-6 to TRBJ2-1, with a tentative D call TRBD2 (6 bases). Sequencing was carried out using peripheral blood. This sequence was found in a human donor in a cohort sampled during active COVID-19. The DNA of the CDR3 is TGTGCCAGCAGCTTGCCGCGGGGTAGCTCCTACAATGAGCAGTTCTTC. Translation: CASSLPRGSSYNEQFF.